These 27 T cell receptor beta chains were all obtained from the same sample, sequenced in a study of T-cell reconstitution after alpha-beta-depleted transplantation in children. Unique molecular identifiers featured in how the TCRbeta library was prepared. MiXCR was run by TCRdb on the PCR reads, yielding one entry per CDR3 protein. The sample contains hundreds of thousands of distinct CDR3 sequences, approximately 19% of which appear only once. Sequencing was performed on PBMCs, mostly from graft donor cells, taken 360 days after TCRalphabeta/CD19-depleted stem cell transplant. These receptors all come from a male patient aged 2-10 years who had a stem cell transplant for acute lymphoblastic leukemia, so the T cells may come from the graft donor.

This clonotype was picked up one time. The V call is TRBV29-1, the J call TRBJ1-2; 7 positions agree with TRBD1. With V trimmed by 6 bases and J by 5 bases, 6 bases remained unmatched. The V gene's germline CDR1 is SQVTM and CDR2 ANQGSEA. The CDR3 totals 12 residues. CDR3 protein: CSVLTGSYGYTF. The CDR3 nucleotides read TGCAGCGTATTGACAGGGTCATATGGCTACACCTTC.

V is TRBV4-1 and J is TRBJ2-4; 10 bases align to TRBD1. CDR1 is MGHRA, CDR2 YSYEKL, per germline. The ends lost 5 bases at V and 1 base at J; junction bases unmatched: 23. The CDR3 runs 22 residues. The CDR3 bases are TGCGCCAGCAGCACCCAACATGCCGACAGGGGGCCACTCGGAATGGCCAAAAACATTCAGTACTTC. Translation: CASSTQHADRGPLGMAKNIQYF.

Many counts were recorded for this clonotype. This chain uses TRBV5-1 with TRBJ2-3, with D perhaps TRBD1 (5 bases). The CDR3 contains 15 residues. Trimming pared 2 bases from V and 0 bases from J, leaving 10 bases between. The germline V gene encodes CDR1 SGHRS and CDR2 YFSETQ. CDR3 DNA: TGCGCCAGCAGCTTAACAGGAACCAGCACAGATACGCAGTATTTT. Protein product: CASSLTGTSTDTQYF.

The V and J genes are TRBV20-1 and TRBJ2-7; 7 nucleotides align to TRBD1. This CDR3 comprises 13 residues. V gave up 3 bases and J gave up 3 bases; unmatched junction bases: 5. Looked up from germline, CDR1 is DFQATT and CDR2 is SNEGSKA (reference sequence). CDR3 sequence (DNA): TGCAGTGCTAGTAGACAGGGCCTCTACGAGCAGTACTTC. It codes for CSASRQGLYEQYF.

The chain combines TRBV20-1 with TRBJ2-7; D uncertain. There are 15 residues in the CDR3. Trimming shortened V by 1 base and J by 1 base, and 14 bases separated the two germline ends. Germline loops: CDR1 DFQATT, CDR2 SNEGSKA (reference sequence). CDR3 protein: CSARALGVFSYEQYF. The CDR3 DNA is TGCAGTGCTAGAGCCCTAGGAGTTTTTTCCTACGAGCAGTACTTC.

This clonotype was picked up a small number of times. The V and J genes are TRBV12-3 or TRBV12-4 and TRBJ1-4, with D hard to call. The CDR3 is 14 amino acids. Trimming removed 6 bases from V and 5 bases from J, with 13 bases in between. CDR3 DNA: TGTGCCAGCAGCTACGGACTGGGCAATGAAAAACTGTTTTTT. Encoded protein: CASSYGLGNEKLFF.

Remarks on this clonotype: One end of the junction is discordant with germline, which a read error may explain. The chain employs TRBV4-2 and TRBJ2-7, with TRBD2 matching 11 bases. Per the germline V gene, CDR1 is LGHNA and CDR2 is YNFKEQ. CDR3 size: 16 residues. CDR3 DNA: TGTGTCAGCAGCCAAGACTTAGCGGGAGGGCCGGACGAGCAGTACTTC. Amino acid sequence: CVSSQDLAGGPDEQYF.

This clonotype has only a few counts. The chain couples TRBV7-2 to TRBJ2-3; 10 bases align to TRBD2. V gave up 5 bases and J gave up 6 bases; unmatched junction bases: 11. CDR1 and CDR2 from the germline V gene are SGHTA and FQGNSA. The CDR3 runs 16 residues. CDR3 sequence (DNA): TGTGCCAGCAGCGCCAGCAGAGCGGGGGGGCCGGATACGCAGTATTTT. It translates to CASSASRAGGPDTQYF.

The V and J genes are TRBV29-1 and TRBJ2-7; 12 bases are shared with TRBD2. The CDR3 runs to 16 residues. The V gene's germline CDR1 is SQVTM and CDR2 ANQGSEA. V lost 3 bases and J lost 3; bases outside the gene matches: 9. The CDR3 loop is CSVDNRLAGANYEQYF. CDR3 nucleotides: TGCAGCGTTGACAACCGACTAGCGGGGGCTAACTACGAGCAGTACTTC.

This clonotype has only a few counts. V is TRBV12-3 or TRBV12-4 and J is TRBJ2-7; 11 bases align to TRBD2. This CDR3 comprises 15 residues. Germline trimming cut 5 bases from V and 0 bases from J; bases unmatched to any gene: 3. CDR3 protein: CASSPSGGISYEQYF. The CDR3 DNA sequence: TGTGCCAGCAGTCCTAGCGGGGGGATCTCCTACGAGCAGTACTTC.

The sample holds a few counts of this clonotype. The chain couples TRBV29-1 to TRBJ2-1; TRBD2 matches at 12 bases. Germline CDR1 and CDR2: SQVTM and ANQGSEA. V lost 6 bases to trimming and J lost 5 bases; unmatched junction nucleotides: 2. The CDR3 runs to 13 residues. CDR3 coding DNA: TGCAGCGTAGGGACTAGCGGGCACAATGAGCAGTTCTTC. Translating it yields CSVGTSGHNEQFF.

In this sample, this clonotype turned up a few times. The chain links TRBV20-1 to TRBJ1-5; D gene ambiguous. Germline-derived CDR1 and CDR2 are DFQATT and SNEGSKA (reference sequence). The CDR3 loop spans 13 amino acids. Trimming shortened V by 0 bases and J by 5 bases, and 8 bases separated the two germline ends. CDR3 loop: CSARDRRYQPQHF. In nucleotides, the CDR3 is TGCAGTGCTAGAGATCGTAGGTATCAGCCCCAGCATTTT.

This clonotype has at least ten counts. The chain employs TRBV7-9 and TRBJ1-3, with D unclear. Germline V gene lookup returns CDR1 SEHNR and CDR2 FQNEAQ (reference sequence). The CDR3 covers 16 residues. V lost 3 bases and J 2 bases, leaving 14 bases between the germline ends. CDR3 sequence reads: CASSFFRVFPGNTIYF. The DNA of the CDR3 is TGTGCCAGCAGCTTTTTCCGGGTCTTCCCTGGAAACACCATATATTTT.

This clonotype was observed many times. The chain employs TRBV28 and TRBJ2-5, with 12 positions matching TRBD2. The CDR3 runs to 13 residues. With V trimmed by 8 bases and J by 5 bases, 3 bases remained unmatched. Germline V gene sequence: CDR1 MDHEN, CDR2 SYDVKM. The CDR3 reads CASLLAGGETQYF. CDR3 bases: TGTGCCAGCCTGCTAGCGGGAGGGGAGACCCAGTACTTC.

The CDR3 sequence: CASSQDRGTGRGDTQYF. DNA for the CDR3: TGTGCCAGCAGCCAAGACCGAGGGACAGGGCGGGGAGATACGCAGTATTTT. The chain has TRBV3-1 and TRBJ2-3, with 9 positions matching TRBD1. J gave up 5 bases and V 0 bases, and 9 bases lay outside the gene matches. The CDR3 loop spans 17 amino acids. The germline gives CDR1 LGHDT, CDR2 YNNKEL (reference sequence).

CDR3 protein: CASRGGGKGYTF. The CDR3 nucleotides read TGTGCCAGCAGGGGCGGGGGGAAGGGCTACACCTTC. V is TRBV27 and J is TRBJ1-2; tentative D call: TRBD1 (5 bases). V shed 6 bases and J shed 8 bases, with 13 bases lying between them. Germline V CDR1 and CDR2: MNHEY, SMNVEV (reference sequence). This CDR3 is built from 12 residues.

The rearrangement links TRBV20-1 to TRBJ2-5, with D possibly TRBD2 on 5 matching bases. V lost 5 bases to trimming and J lost 5 bases, with 21 bases between them. The CDR3 covers 15 residues. Germline values: CDR1 DFQATT, CDR2 SNEGSKA (reference sequence). This CDR3 reads CSAPRRTGNHETQYF. DNA for the CDR3: TGCAGTGCTCCAAGGAGGACGGGGAATCATGAGACCCAGTACTTC.

This clonotype turned up a few times. The chain joins TRBV12-3 or TRBV12-4 to TRBJ2-2; 7 nucleotides agree with TRBD1. Trimming at V came to 5 bases and at J to 3 bases, leaving 9 bases not matched to a gene. This CDR3 has 16 amino acids. The DNA for the CDR3 is TGTGCCAGCAGTCCGATGACAGGGATCTACACCGGGGAGCTGTTTTTT. It translates to CASSPMTGIYTGELFF.

This clonotype was observed a handful of times. CDR3 DNA sequence: TGCGCCAGCAGCCAAGATGGGACAGGGAGTAGCACAGATACGCAGTATTTT. Translated: CASSQDGTGSSTDTQYF. V and J are TRBV4-1 and TRBJ2-3; 9 nucleotides match TRBD1. V trimming: 0 bases; J trimming: 0 bases; junction bases outside the gene matches: 4. Germline V CDR1 and CDR2: MGHRA, YSYEKL. The CDR3 consists of 17 residues.

Only a few counts were recorded for this clonotype. The CDR3 nucleotides read TGTGCCTCTGGGCTAGCGGGGGGCACTGAGCAGTTCTTC. It is translated as CASGLAGGTEQFF. The gene calls are TRBV19 and TRBJ2-1; 11 bases are a match to TRBD2. The CDR3 has 13 amino acids. Germline-derived CDR1 and CDR2 are LNHDA and SQIVND (reference sequence). V was pared by 11 bases and J by 9 bases, with 9 bases of the junction left unmatched.

V and J are TRBV11-2 and TRBJ2-7; D possibly corresponds to TRBD2 (6 bases). V lost 4 bases to trimming and J lost 9 bases, with 19 bases between them. This CDR3 has 14 amino acids. Germline-derived CDR1 and CDR2 are SGHAT and FQNNGV. Written as DNA, the CDR3 is TGTGCCAGCAGCTCCGGGACTCCGACACGGGGGCAGTACTTC. The encoded protein is CASSSGTPTRGQYF.

This chain joins TRBV21-1 and TRBJ2-3. TRBV21-1 is a documented pseudogene. This CDR3 has 13 amino acids. This CDR3 reads CASSRENTDTQYF. In DNA, the CDR3 is TGTGCCAGCAGCAGGGAAAATACAGATACGCAGTATTTT.

This chain links TRBV29-1 with TRBJ2-1; D gene ambiguous. The CDR3 spans 15 residues. Trimming took off 1 base at V and 4 bases at J, with 14 bases between the two ends. Germline assignment: CDR1 SQVTM and CDR2 ANQGSEA. CDR3 residues: CSVEVLSIGYNEQFF. The CDR3 bases are TGCAGCGTTGAAGTTTTAAGCATAGGGTACAATGAGCAGTTCTTC.

This clonotype was recorded a few times. V is TRBV11-2 and J is TRBJ2-1; TRBD2 agrees at 8 bases. This CDR3 spans 16 amino acids. Looked up from germline, CDR1 is SGHAT and CDR2 is FQNNGV. Trimming at V came to 6 bases and at J to 4 bases, leaving 11 bases not matched to a gene. The CDR3 sequence is CASRPKLAEPYNEQFF. Written as DNA, the CDR3 is TGTGCCAGCAGGCCGAAACTAGCGGAGCCTTACAATGAGCAGTTCTTC.

The chain is built from TRBV4-3 and TRBJ2-7; D remains unclear. CDR1 is LGHNA and CDR2 is YSLEER in the germline V gene. The CDR3 spans 14 residues. Trimming removed 0 bases at V and 6 bases at J, with 12 bases between. CDR3 bases: TGCGCCAGCAGCCAAGACTGGTCCCTCAGCGAGCAGTACTTC. It translates to CASSQDWSLSEQYF.

The chain joins TRBV12-3 or TRBV12-4 to TRBJ2-6; possible D gene TRBD2, 5 bases. V was trimmed by 6 bases and J by 1 base, leaving 13 bases between them. The CDR3 sequence is 16 residues long. The CDR3 DNA is TGTGCCAGCAGACCTTTTGAGGGTTCTGGGGCCAACGTCCTGACTTTC. This encodes CASRPFEGSGANVLTF.

The CDR3 reads CASSLTGPYEQYF. CDR3 coding DNA: TGTGCCAGCAGTTTAACCGGCCCCTACGAGCAGTACTTC. The chain links TRBV12-3 or TRBV12-4 to TRBJ2-7; D remains unclear. V dropped 2 bases and J dropped 2 bases, with 7 bases sitting between them. The CDR3 loop spans 13 amino acids.